The clone carrying this T cell receptor beta chain was detected ten times or more. Its antigen is not identified. This record comes from a study of T cells after yellow fever vaccination. Study-level points and caveats: Reappearance after the booster was observed for most primary-vaccination clones (roughly 97% CD4, over 70% CD8). Abundant clonotypes (contaminants from the bulk population) could be present in FACS-sorted repertoires.

For TCR, cDNA came from 5'RACE template switching, which added a universal primer site and UMIs. In TCRdb, the 5' RACE reads were re-called with MiXCR into one record per CDR3 protein. This table has 300,000 to 450,000 distinct CDR3 sequences, about 7.8% appearing once. Unmatched junction bases numbered 3, after V lost 2 bases and J lost 7 bases. The CDR3 has 14 residues. Germline CDR1 SEHNR, CDR2 FQNEAQ (reference sequence). This clonotype was sampled from a man aged 18 to 30 who received the YFV17D yellow fever vaccine. Sequences were derived from PBMCs, sampled 45 days after the first yellow fever vaccination. The chain uses TRBV7-9 and TRBJ2-2; 8 bases map to TRBD1. CDR3: CASSLQGAVGELFF. As DNA, the CDR3 is TGTGCCAGCAGCTTACAGGGGGCCGTCGGGGAGCTGTTTTTT.